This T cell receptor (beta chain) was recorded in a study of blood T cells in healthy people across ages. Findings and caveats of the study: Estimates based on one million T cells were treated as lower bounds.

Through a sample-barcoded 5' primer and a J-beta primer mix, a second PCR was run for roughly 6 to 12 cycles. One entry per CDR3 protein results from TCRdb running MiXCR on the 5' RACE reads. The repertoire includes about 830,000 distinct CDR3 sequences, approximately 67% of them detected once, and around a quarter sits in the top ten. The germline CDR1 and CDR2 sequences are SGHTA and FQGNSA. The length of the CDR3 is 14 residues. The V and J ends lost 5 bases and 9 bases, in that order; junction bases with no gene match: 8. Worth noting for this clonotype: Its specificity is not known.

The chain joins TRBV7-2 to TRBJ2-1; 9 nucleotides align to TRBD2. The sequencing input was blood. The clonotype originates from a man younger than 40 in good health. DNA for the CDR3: TGTGCCAGCAGCGCCGGGACTAGCAGGGCTGAGCAGTTCTTC. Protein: CASSAGTSRAEQFF.